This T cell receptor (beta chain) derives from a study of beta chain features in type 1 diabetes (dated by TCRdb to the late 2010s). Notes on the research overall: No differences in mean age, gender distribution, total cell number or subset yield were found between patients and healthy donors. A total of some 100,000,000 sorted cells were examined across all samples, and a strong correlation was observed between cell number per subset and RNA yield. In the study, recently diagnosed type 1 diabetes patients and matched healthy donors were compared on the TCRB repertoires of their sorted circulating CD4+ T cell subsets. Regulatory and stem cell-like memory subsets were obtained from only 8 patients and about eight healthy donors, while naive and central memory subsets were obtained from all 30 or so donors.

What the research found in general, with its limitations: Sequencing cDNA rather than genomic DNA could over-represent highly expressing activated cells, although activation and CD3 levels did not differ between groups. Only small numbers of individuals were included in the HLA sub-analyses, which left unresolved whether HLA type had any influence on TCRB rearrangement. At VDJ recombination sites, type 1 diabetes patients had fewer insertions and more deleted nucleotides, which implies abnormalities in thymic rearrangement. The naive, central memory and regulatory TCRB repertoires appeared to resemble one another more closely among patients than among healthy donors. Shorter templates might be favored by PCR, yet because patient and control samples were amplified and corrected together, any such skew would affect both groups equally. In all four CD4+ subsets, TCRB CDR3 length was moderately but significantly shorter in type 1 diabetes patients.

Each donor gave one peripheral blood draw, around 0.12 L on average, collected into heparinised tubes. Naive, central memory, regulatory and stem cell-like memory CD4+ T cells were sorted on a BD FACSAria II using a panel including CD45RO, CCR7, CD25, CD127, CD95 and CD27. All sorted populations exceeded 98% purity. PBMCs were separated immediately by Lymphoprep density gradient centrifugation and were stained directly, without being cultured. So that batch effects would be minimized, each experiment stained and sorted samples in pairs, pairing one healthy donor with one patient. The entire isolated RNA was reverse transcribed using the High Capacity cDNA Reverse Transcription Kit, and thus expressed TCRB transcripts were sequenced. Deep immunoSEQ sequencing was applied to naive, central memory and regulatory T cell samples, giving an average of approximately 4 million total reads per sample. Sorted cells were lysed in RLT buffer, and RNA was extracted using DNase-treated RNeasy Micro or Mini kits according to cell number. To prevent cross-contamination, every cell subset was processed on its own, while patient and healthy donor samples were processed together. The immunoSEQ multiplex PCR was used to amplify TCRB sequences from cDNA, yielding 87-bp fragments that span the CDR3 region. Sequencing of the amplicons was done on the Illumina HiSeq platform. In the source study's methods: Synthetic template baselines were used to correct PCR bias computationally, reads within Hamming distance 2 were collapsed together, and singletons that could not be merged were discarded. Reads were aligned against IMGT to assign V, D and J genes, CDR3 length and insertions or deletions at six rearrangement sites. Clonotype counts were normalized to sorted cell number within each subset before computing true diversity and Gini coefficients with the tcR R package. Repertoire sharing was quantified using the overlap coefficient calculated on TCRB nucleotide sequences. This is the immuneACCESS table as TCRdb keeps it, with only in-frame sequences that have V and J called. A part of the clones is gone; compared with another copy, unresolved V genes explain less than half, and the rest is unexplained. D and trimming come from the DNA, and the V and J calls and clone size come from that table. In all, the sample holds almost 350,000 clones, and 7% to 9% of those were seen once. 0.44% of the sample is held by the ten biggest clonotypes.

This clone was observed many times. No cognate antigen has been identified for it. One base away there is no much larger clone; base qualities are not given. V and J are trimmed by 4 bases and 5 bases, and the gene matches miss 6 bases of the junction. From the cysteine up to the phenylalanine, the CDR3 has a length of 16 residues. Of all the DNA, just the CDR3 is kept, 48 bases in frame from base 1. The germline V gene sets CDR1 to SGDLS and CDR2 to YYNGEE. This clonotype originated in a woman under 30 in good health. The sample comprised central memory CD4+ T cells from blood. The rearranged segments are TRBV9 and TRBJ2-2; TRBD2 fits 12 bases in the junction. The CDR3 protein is CASSPMTSGGTGELFF. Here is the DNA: TGTGCCAGCAGCCCGATGACTAGCGGGGGTACCGGGGAGCTGTTTTTT.